This TCR beta chain came from a study of cytomegalovirus exposure and HLA in healthy donors. The wider study: Genotyping showed 81% of approximately 430 donors falling in the Caucasian-associated ancestry cluster. Points from the study as a whole: Only CMV serostatus was available as immune exposure information.

CDR3 length: 16 residues. V gave up 3 bases and J gave up 4 bases; unmatched junction bases: 6. Germline assignment: CDR1 SGHDN and CDR2 FVKESK. The PCR employed 60 Vbeta primers together with 13 Jbeta primers. TCRdb's copy holds only in-frame clones and misses some; the assay was immunoSEQ multiplex PCR. The sample holds approximately 220,000 clones, 82% seen once. This clone was detected ten times or more. As yet, its antigen is unknown. The rearrangement uses TRBV14 and TRBJ2-3; 11 bases fit TRBD1. The sample comprised PBMCs. The receptor's source is a man aged 40-49 years in good health and CMV-seropositive. The CDR3 loop is CASSQPRTGGADTQYF. The CDR3 DNA follows: TGTGCCAGCAGCCAGCCCCGGACAGGGGGCGCAGATACGCAGTATTTT.